The clone carrying this T cell receptor beta chain turned up a few times. The CDR3 loop spans 15 amino acids. V gave up 4 bases and J gave up 4 bases; unmatched junction bases: 11. Per the germline V gene, CDR1 is SGDLS and CDR2 is YYNGEE. These data come from a study of cytotoxic CD8 clonotypes in ibrutinib-treated CLL. Method: immunoSEQ multiplex PCR; TCRdb's copy keeps in-frame clones and lacks some. The table shows 150,000 or so clones, with roughly 83% occurring only once. The sample was PBMCs, taken after 12 months of ibrutinib treatment. The TCR originated in a human donor with chronic lymphocytic leukemia. This chain joins TRBV9 and TRBJ2-7, with 7 bases that match TRBD1. CDR3 sequence: CASSNGTAPRYEQYF. As DNA, the CDR3 is TGTGCCAGCAGCAACGGGACAGCCCCTAGGTACGAGCAGTACTTC.